Below, 29 T cell receptor beta chains from the same sample are listed, as sequenced in a study of cytomegalovirus exposure and HLA in healthy donors. The PCR used 60 Vbeta and 13 Jbeta primers. Here immunoSEQ multiplex PCR was the method, and the copy in TCRdb shows in-frame clones only, minus some. This sample has some 130,000 clones, with 80% to 85% found just once. The specimen was PBMCs. The receptor set was obtained from a boy aged 5 to 17 in good health and CMV-seronegative.

The chain joins TRBV13 to TRBJ2-7; the match to TRBD2 covers 10 bases. V was pared by 3 bases and J by 9 bases, with 14 bases of the junction left unmatched. The CDR3 length is 16 residues. CDR1 is PRHDT and CDR2 is FYEKMQ in the germline V gene (reference sequence). The chain's CDR3 is CASSLAGLASGSRQYF. In DNA form, the CDR3 reads TGTGCCAGCAGCTTGGCCGGTCTAGCTAGCGGGAGTAGGCAGTACTTC.

CDR3 DNA: TGTGCCATCAGTGGACTAGCGGGAGCGGATGAGCAGTTCTTC. Amino acid sequence: CAISGLAGADEQFF. The J gene is TRBJ2-1, the V gene TRBV10-3; TRBD2 agrees at 12 bases. Germline V gene data show CDR1 as ENHRY and CDR2 as SYGVKD. The CDR3 spans 14 residues. Unmatched junction bases numbered 3, after V lost 4 bases and J lost 8 bases.

The genes are TRBV25-1 and TRBJ1-1; 8 positions match TRBD1. The CDR3 sequence is 15 residues long. Germline CDR1 and CDR2: MGHDK and SYGVNS. V was clipped by 5 bases and J by 5 bases; unmatched bases: 10. The CDR3 DNA reads TGTGCCAGCAGTAAGCAGGGGGCGCGTCAAACTGAAGCTTTCTTT. Translation: CASSKQGARQTEAFF.

V gene TRBV4-3 combines with J gene TRBJ1-2; D not certain. Germline-derived CDR1 and CDR2 are LGHNA and YSLEER. The CDR3 covers 15 residues. V gave up 0 bases and J gave up 7 bases, with 15 bases separating them. The CDR3 sequence: CASSQDSTGSSGYTF. CDR3 DNA sequence: TGCGCCAGCAGCCAAGATAGCACGGGTAGTAGTGGCTACACCTTC.

V is TRBV6-5 and J is TRBJ2-3; possibly TRBD1 for D (6 bases). Germline V gene sequence: CDR1 MNHEY, CDR2 SVGAGI. V lost 6 bases and J lost 1, with 8 bases in between. CDR3 length equals 13 residues. DNA of the CDR3: TGTGCCAGCAGCCCAGGGGGCACAGATACGCAGTATTTT. This gives the protein CASSPGGTDTQYF.

This clone was seen only once. The rearrangement uses TRBV7-9 and TRBJ1-3; D is uncertain. This CDR3 spans 15 amino acids. The V end lost 5 bases, the J end lost 1 base, and 12 bases lay between the germline ends. Germline CDR1 SEHNR, CDR2 FQNEAQ (reference sequence). This chain's CDR3 is CASSPPITSGNTIYF. In nucleotides, the CDR3 is TGTGCCAGCAGCCCCCCTATCACGTCTGGAAACACCATATATTTT.

This chain uses TRBV10-3 with TRBJ2-7; D unclear. Trimming shortened V by 2 bases and J by 3 bases, and 8 bases separated the two germline ends. Germline CDR1 ENHRY, CDR2 SYGVKD. The CDR3 has 13 amino acids. The CDR3 here is CAISEGQVYEQYF. The CDR3 region has the DNA TGTGCCATCAGTGAGGGTCAGGTCTACGAGCAGTACTTC.

This clone was found a few times. The chain has TRBV14 and TRBJ2-1; TRBD2 matches 12 bases. Germline CDR1 and CDR2: SGHDN and FVKESK. Trimming cost V 0 bases and J 6 bases; bases outside gene matches: 6. The CDR3 sequence is 17 residues long. CDR3 sequence: CASSQDRWGLAGNEQFF. The CDR3 nucleotides are TGTGCCAGCAGCCAAGATAGATGGGGACTAGCGGGCAATGAGCAGTTCTTC.

The chain couples TRBV2 to TRBJ2-7; D perhaps matches TRBD2 (5 bases). Germline values: CDR1 SNHLY, CDR2 FYNNEI. This CDR3 is built from 12 residues. Trimming took 0 bases from V and 9 from J, leaving 9 bases between them. DNA of the CDR3: TGTGCCAGCAGTGAAGCCGGAGGCCGGCAGTACTTC. Protein: CASSEAGGRQYF.

The CDR3 here is CASSPDLINREAKNIQYF. The DNA for the CDR3 is TGCGCCAGCAGCCCCGATCTCATCAACAGGGAAGCCAAAAACATTCAGTACTTC. V usage is TRBV4-1 and J usage is TRBJ2-4; tentative D call: TRBD1 (6 bases). The V gene lost 4 bases and the J gene lost 0 bases, with 19 bases spanning the gap. The CDR3 consists of 18 residues. CDR1 is MGHRA, CDR2 YSYEKL, per germline.

The V gene is TRBV13, the J gene TRBJ1-6; D perhaps matches TRBD1 (6 bases). The V and J ends lost 0 bases and 3 bases respectively, with 15 bases between them. The CDR3 has 18 amino acids. Germline V gene data show CDR1 as PRHDT and CDR2 as FYEKMQ (reference sequence). In DNA form, the CDR3 reads TGTGCCAGCAGCTTAGGGCCTCCCGACAGGCTCTATAATTCACCCCTCCACTTT. Translated, it gives CASSLGPPDRLYNSPLHF.

The V call is TRBV4-1, the J call TRBJ2-3; D possibly corresponds to TRBD2 (7 bases). Deletions cut 4 bases from V and 4 bases from J, with 18 bases between. The CDR3 length is 16 residues. Germline assignment: CDR1 MGHRA and CDR2 YSYEKL. For the CDR3, the DNA is TGCGCCAGCAGCCTATGGGGGGGCGGGAGTGCAGATACGCAGTATTTT. This encodes CASSLWGGGSADTQYF.

The chain carries TRBV27 and TRBJ2-2; D is perhaps TRBD2 (5 bases). V was pared by 5 bases and J by 8 bases, with 12 bases between. The CDR3 is made up of 13 amino acids. Germline assignment: CDR1 MNHEY and CDR2 SMNVEV (reference sequence). CDR3 amino acids: CASSLGGLGELFF. The CDR3 bases are TGTGCCAGCAGTCTAGGAGGACTGGGGGAGCTGTTTTTT.

A note on this clone: At the DNA level, this CDR3 is encoded by other sequences in the same sample as well. J is TRBJ2-7 and V is TRBV30, with D maybe TRBD1 (6 bases). Looked up from germline, CDR1 is GTSNPN and CDR2 is SVGIG (reference sequence). The CDR3 extends over 13 amino acids. V was pared by 0 bases and J by 2 bases, with 8 bases between. Written as DNA, the CDR3 is TGTGCCTGGAGTGTAGGGGGTCCCTACGAGCAGTACTTC. Its protein is CAWSVGGPYEQYF.

The chain carries TRBV5-1 and TRBJ2-1; 11 nucleotides align to TRBD2. Germline CDR1 is SGHRS and CDR2 is YFSETQ. This CDR3 is built from 16 residues. V shed 1 base, J shed 7 bases, and the junction held 7 bases outside the gene matches. CDR3: CASSLIAGGQGNEQFF. As DNA, the CDR3 is TGCGCCAGCAGCTTGATAGCGGGAGGGCAGGGGAATGAGCAGTTCTTC.

The J gene is TRBJ2-1, the V gene TRBV2; 9 nucleotides align to TRBD2. The CDR3 consists of 16 residues. V was clipped by 11 bases and J by 9 bases; unmatched bases: 20. Germline V gives CDR1 SNHLY, CDR2 FYNNEI. The CDR3 spells CARTGSVAGVAGEQFF. In DNA, the CDR3 is TGTGCCCGCACAGGGTCCGTAGCGGGAGTAGCGGGTGAGCAGTTCTTC.

CDR3: CASSRNTGVGTEAFF. The CDR3 DNA reads as TGTGCCAGTAGTCGGAACACAGGGGTTGGCACTGAAGCTTTCTTT. This sequence joins TRBV19 and TRBJ1-1; 7 positions match TRBD1. The germline CDR1 and CDR2 sequences are LNHDA and SQIVND (reference sequence). Unmatched junction bases numbered 10, after V lost 5 bases and J lost 4 bases. The length of the CDR3 is 15 residues. Supplemented by reference TRBV19 and TRBJ1-1, the full variable domain reads DGGITQSPKYLFRKEGQNVTLSCEQNLNHDAMYWYRQDPGQGLRLIYYSQIVNDFQKGDIAEGYSVSREKKESFPLTVTSAQKNPTAFYLCASSRNTGVGTEAFFGQGTRLTVV.

The gene calls are TRBV11-2 and TRBJ2-7; tentative D call: TRBD1 (6 bases). The CDR3 has 12 amino acids. Germline CDR1 reads SGHAT; CDR2 reads FQNNGV. V was pared by 10 bases and J by 5 bases, with 15 bases between. The CDR3 sequence: CATQQGNHEQYF. DNA for the CDR3: TGTGCCACACAACAGGGAAATCACGAGCAGTACTTC. Looking up the rest from reference TRBV11-2 and TRBJ2-7 gives the full variable domain: EAGVAQSPRYKIIEKRQSVAFWCNPISGHATLYWYQQILGQGPKLLIQFQNNGVVDDSQLPKDRFSAERLKGVDSTLKIQPAKLEDSAVYLCATQQGNHEQYFGPGTRLTVT.

The chain has TRBV5-1 and TRBJ2-5, with D tentatively TRBD2 (6 bases). V shed 4 bases and J shed 2 bases, with 6 bases lying between them. Germline CDR1 and CDR2: SGHRS and YFSETQ. CDR3 length: 12 amino acids. The CDR3 protein is CASSRGQETQYF. The CDR3 nucleotides read TGCGCCAGCAGCCGGGGGCAAGAGACCCAGTACTTC.

The genes are TRBV27 and TRBJ2-7; TRBD2 matches 8 bases. Germline CDR1 MNHEY, CDR2 SMNVEV (reference sequence). The junction had 10 bases not matched to a gene; V was cut back by 4 bases and J by 2 bases. The length of the CDR3 is 16 residues. Here the CDR3 DNA reads TGTGCCAGCAGTTCAATTCTAGCGGGCGAACCCTACGAGCAGTACTTC. Protein sequence: CASSSILAGEPYEQYF.

Of note for this clone: Within the sample, other DNA sequences also encode this same CDR3. This sequence joins TRBV5-1 and TRBJ2-1, with TRBD2 matching 11 bases. The CDR3 consists of 15 residues. CDR1 is SGHRS, CDR2 YFSETQ, per germline. Unmatched junction bases numbered 5, after V lost 5 bases and J lost 4 bases. The CDR3 nucleotides read TGCGCCAGCAGTCCCGGGACTAGCGGTTACAATGAGCAGTTCTTC. It yields the protein CASSPGTSGYNEQFF.

The rearrangement joins TRBV9 to TRBJ1-1, with a possible D match to TRBD1 (5 bases). This CDR3 contains 16 residues. The V end lost 3 bases, the J end lost 1 base, and 16 bases lay between the germline ends. CDR1 and CDR2 from the germline V gene are SGDLS and YYNGEE. The CDR3 reads CASSGRGGEWNTEAFF. The CDR3 coding sequence is TGTGCCAGCAGCGGGCGGGGGGGGGAGTGGAACACTGAAGCTTTCTTT.

The chain combines TRBV5-1 with TRBJ2-7, with 9 nucleotides matching TRBD2. The CDR3 sequence is 20 residues long. In germline, CDR1 is SGHRS, CDR2 YFSETQ. The V and J ends lost 4 bases and 2 bases, in that order; junction bases with no gene match: 22. The DNA for the CDR3 is TGCGCCAGCAGCCTCGACGGGGGGATAAGCGGGAGGACCCCGACCTACGAGCAGTACTTC. Translation gives CASSLDGGISGRTPTYEQYF.

In DNA, the CDR3 is TGTGCCAGCAGCGAGGGACTAGCGGGCGCGGCAAAGCAGTACTTC. This codes for CASSEGLAGAAKQYF. This chain links TRBV13 with TRBJ2-7; 12 bases agree with TRBD2. Germline CDR1 reads PRHDT; CDR2 reads FYEKMQ (reference sequence). This CDR3 is 15 amino acids long. The junction had 10 bases not matched to a gene; V was cut back by 5 bases and J by 8 bases.

This sequence joins TRBV5-6 and TRBJ2-1; 7 bases map to TRBD1. V was pared by 3 bases and J by 10 bases, with 13 bases of the junction left unmatched. This CDR3 region has 15 residues. Germline V lookup: CDR1 SGHDT, CDR2 YYEEEE. The CDR3 nucleotides are TGTGCCAGCAGCTCCTCCGGGACAGCCTTGGGAGAGCAGTTCTTC. It is translated as CASSSSGTALGEQFF.

This clone has just one count. The chain is built from TRBV7-9 and TRBJ1-2, with 12 positions matching TRBD1. This CDR3 has 15 amino acids. The V and J ends lost 6 bases and 8 bases, in that order; junction bases with no gene match: 10. CDR1 and CDR2 from the germline V gene are SEHNR and FQNEAQ (reference sequence). CDR3 protein: CASRLPGQGANGYTF. The DNA for the CDR3 is TGTGCCAGCAGGCTTCCGGGACAGGGGGCTAACGGCTACACCTTC.

Here the CDR3 reads CASSFPRGIGEQFF. DNA for the CDR3: TGTGCCAGCAGCTTCCCCCGGGGAATAGGGGAGCAGTTCTTC. V gene TRBV5-6 combines with J gene TRBJ2-1, with D possibly matching TRBD2 (5 bases). V was cut by 2 bases and J by 10 bases, with 16 bases left in between. The CDR3 extends over 14 amino acids. Germline loops: CDR1 SGHDT, CDR2 YYEEEE.

This clone was seen just once. The chain joins TRBV6-1 to TRBJ1-5; a possible D gene is TRBD1 (6 bases). Germline lookup yields CDR1 MNHNS and CDR2 SASEGT. V gave up 4 bases and J gave up 5 bases, with 15 bases separating them. The CDR3 runs 15 residues. The CDR3 DNA reads as TGTGCCAGCAGTGCGTGGGTGTCAGGGGATCAGCCCCAGCATTTT. Translation gives CASSAWVSGDQPQHF.

The chain employs TRBV6-6 and TRBJ2-7, with 7 bases that match TRBD2. The ends lost 6 bases at V and 7 bases at J; junction bases unmatched: 12. Germline V gene sequence: CDR1 MNHNY, CDR2 SVGAGI (reference sequence). This CDR3 has 14 amino acids. For the CDR3, the DNA is TGTGCCAGCAGCCCGACTAGCCTAACATGGGAGCAGTACTTC. It yields the protein CASSPTSLTWEQYF.